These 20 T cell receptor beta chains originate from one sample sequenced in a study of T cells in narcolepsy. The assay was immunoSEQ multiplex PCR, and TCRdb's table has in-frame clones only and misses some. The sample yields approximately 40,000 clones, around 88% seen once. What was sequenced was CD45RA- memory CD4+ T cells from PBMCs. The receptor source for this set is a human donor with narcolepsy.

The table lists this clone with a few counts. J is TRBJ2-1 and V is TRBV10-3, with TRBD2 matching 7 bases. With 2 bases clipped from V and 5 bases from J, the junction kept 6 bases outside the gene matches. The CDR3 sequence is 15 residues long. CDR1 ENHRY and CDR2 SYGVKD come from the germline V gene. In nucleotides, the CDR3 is TGTGCCATCAGTGAGGGGGAAGCGGGAAACAATGAGCAGTTCTTC. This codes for CAISEGEAGNNEQFF.

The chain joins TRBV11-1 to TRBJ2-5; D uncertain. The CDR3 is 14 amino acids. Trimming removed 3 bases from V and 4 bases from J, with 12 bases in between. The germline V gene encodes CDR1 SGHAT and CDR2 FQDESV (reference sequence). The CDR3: CASSLTRALETQYF. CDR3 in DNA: TGTGCCAGCAGCTTGACCCGAGCGTTAGAGACCCAGTACTTC.

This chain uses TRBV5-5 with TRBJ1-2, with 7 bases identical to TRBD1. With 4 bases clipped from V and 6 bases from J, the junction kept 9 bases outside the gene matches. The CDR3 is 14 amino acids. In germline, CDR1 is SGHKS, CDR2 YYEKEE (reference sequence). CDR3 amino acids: CASSGGGQPHGYTF. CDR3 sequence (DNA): TGTGCCAGCAGCGGCGGGGGACAGCCCCATGGCTACACCTTC.

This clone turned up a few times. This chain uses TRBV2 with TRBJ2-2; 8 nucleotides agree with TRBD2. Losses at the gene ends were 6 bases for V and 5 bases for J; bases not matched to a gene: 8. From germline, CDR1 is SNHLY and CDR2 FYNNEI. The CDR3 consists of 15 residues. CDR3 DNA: TGTGCCAGCAGCTCCGGGGGGGCGGGGACCGGGGAGCTGTTTTTT. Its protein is CASSSGGAGTGELFF.

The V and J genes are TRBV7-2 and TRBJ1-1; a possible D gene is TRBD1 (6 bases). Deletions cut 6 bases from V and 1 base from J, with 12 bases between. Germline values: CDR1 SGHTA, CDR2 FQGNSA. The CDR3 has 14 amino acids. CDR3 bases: TGTGCCAGCAGGAGGGACACGGGGAACACTGAAGCTTTCTTT. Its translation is CASRRDTGNTEAFF. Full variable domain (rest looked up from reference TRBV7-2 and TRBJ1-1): GAGVSQSPSNKVTEKGKDVELRCDPISGHTALYWYRQSLGQGLEFLIYFQGNSAPDKSGLPSDRFSAERTGGSVSTLTIQRTQQEDSAVYLCASRRDTGNTEAFFGQGTRLTVV.

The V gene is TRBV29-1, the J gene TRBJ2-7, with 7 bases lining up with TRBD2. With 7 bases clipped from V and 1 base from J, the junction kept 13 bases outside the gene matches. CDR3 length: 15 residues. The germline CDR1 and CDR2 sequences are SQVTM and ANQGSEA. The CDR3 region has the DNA TGCAGCGCTGAGAGTGAAGCGGGACGATCCTACGAGCAGTACTTC. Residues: CSAESEAGRSYEQYF.

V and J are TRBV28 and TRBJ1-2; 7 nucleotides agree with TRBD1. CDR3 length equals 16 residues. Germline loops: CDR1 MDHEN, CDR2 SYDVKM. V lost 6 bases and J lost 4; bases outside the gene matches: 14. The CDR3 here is CASRRQGGGQGYGYTF. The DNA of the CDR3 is TGTGCCAGCAGACGACAGGGAGGGGGTCAGGGCTATGGCTACACCTTC.

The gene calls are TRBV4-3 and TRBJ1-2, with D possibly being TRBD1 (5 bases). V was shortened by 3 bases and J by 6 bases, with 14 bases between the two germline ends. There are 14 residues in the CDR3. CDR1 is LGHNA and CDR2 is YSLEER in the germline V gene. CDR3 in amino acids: CASSHAGTADGYTF. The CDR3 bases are TGCGCCAGCAGCCACGCTGGGACGGCTGATGGCTACACCTTC.

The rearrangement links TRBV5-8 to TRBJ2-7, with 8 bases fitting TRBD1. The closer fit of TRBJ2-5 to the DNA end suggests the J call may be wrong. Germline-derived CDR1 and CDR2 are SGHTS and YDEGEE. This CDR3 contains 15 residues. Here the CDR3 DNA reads TGTGCCAGCCAGTCCCTGTGGACAGGGAAAGAGACCCAGTACTTC. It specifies CASQSLWTGKETQYF.

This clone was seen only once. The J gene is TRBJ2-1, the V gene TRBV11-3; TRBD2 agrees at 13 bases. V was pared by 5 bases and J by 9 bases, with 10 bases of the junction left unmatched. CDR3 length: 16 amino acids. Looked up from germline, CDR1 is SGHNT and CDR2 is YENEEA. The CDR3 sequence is CASSARTSGSGSEQFF. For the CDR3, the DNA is TGTGCCAGCAGCGCCCGGACTAGCGGGAGCGGAAGTGAGCAGTTCTTC. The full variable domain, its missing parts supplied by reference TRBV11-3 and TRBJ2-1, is EAGVVQSPRYKIIEKKQPVAFWCNPISGHNTLYWYLQNLGQGPELLIRYENEEAVDDSQLPKDRFSAERLKGVDSTLKIQPAELGDSAVYLCASSARTSGSGSEQFFGPGTRLTVL.

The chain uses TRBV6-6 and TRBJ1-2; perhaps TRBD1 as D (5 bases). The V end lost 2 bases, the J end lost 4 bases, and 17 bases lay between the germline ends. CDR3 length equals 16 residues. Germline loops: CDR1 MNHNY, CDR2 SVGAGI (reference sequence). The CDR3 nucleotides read TGTGCCAGCAGTTACCCTCCGCAGGGTGCGTCCTATGGCTACACCTTC. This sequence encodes CASSYPPQGASYGYTF.

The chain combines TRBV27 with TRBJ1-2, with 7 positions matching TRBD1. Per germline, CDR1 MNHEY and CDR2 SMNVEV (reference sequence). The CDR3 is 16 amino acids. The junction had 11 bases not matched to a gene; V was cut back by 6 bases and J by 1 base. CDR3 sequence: CASRSPGTEDNYGYTF. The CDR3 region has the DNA TGTGCCAGCAGATCGCCCGGGACAGAGGATAACTATGGCTACACCTTC.

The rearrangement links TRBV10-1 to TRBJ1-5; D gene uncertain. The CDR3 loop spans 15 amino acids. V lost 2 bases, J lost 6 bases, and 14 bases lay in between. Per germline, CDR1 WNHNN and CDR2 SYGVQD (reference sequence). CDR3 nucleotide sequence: TGCGCCAGCAGTGAGCCCGGTTTTGGAGGTCAGCCCCAGCATTTT. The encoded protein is CASSEPGFGGQPQHF.

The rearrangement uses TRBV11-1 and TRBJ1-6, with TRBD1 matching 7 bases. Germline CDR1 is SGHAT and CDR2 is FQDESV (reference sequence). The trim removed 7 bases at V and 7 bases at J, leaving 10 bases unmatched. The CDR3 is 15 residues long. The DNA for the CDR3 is TGTGCCAGCACTCTCGACCAGGGGGTGAATTCACCCCTCCACTTT. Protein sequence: CASTLDQGVNSPLHF.

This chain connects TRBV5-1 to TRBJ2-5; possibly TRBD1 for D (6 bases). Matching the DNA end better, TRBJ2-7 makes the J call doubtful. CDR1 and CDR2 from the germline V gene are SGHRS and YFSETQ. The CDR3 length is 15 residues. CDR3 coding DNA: TGCGCCAGCAGCCCAGGACAGCACTCCTCCTACGAGCAGTACTTC. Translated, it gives CASSPGQHSSYEQYF.

The CDR3 region has the DNA TGTGCCAGCAAACCCAGCTTCGCTAGCACAGATACGCAGTATTTT. Protein: CASKPSFASTDTQYF. V gene TRBV11-2 combines with J gene TRBJ2-3; D ambiguous. The V end lost 7 bases, the J end lost 0 bases, and 14 bases lay between the germline ends. This CDR3 contains 15 residues. The germline V gene has CDR1 SGHAT and CDR2 FQNNGV.

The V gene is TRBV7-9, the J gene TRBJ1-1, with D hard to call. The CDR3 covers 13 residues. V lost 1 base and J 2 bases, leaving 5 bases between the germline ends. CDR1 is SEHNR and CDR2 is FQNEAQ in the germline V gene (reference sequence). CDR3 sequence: CASSLDSNTEAFF. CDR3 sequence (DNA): TGTGCCAGCAGCTTAGACAGTAACACTGAAGCTTTCTTT.

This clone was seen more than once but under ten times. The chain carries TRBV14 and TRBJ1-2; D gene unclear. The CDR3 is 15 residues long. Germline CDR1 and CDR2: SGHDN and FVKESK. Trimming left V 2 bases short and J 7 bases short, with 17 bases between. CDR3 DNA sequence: TGTGCCAGCAGCCAATTCGAGGGCTGGATGAGTGGCTACACCTTC. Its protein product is CASSQFEGWMSGYTF. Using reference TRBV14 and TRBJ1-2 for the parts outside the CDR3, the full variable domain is EAGVTQFPSHSVIEKGQTVTLRCDPISGHDNLYWYRRVMGKEIKFLLHFVKESKQDESGMPNNRFLAERTGGTYSTLKVQPAELEDSGVYFCASSQFEGWMSGYTFGSGTRLTVV.

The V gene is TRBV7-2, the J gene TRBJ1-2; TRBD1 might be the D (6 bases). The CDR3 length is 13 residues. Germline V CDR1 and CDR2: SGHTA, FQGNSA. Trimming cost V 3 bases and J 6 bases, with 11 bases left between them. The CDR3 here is CASSFRGTNGYTF. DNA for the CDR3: TGTGCCAGCAGCTTCAGGGGTACGAATGGCTACACCTTC.

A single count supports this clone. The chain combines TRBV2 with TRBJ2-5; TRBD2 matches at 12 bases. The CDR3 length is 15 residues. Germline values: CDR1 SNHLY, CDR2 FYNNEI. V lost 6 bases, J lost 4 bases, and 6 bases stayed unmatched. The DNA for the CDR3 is TGTGCCAGCAGACCGACTAGCGGGGGAACAGAGACCCAGTACTTC. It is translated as CASRPTSGGTETQYF.